The rows below give T cell receptor beta chains drawn from one sample of a study of Graves' ophthalmopathy and Graves' hyperthyroidism. TCRdb re-analysed the multiplex PCR reads in MiXCR, keeping a single row per CDR3 protein. Of some 350,000 distinct CDR3 sequences in the sample, about 17% were seen once. The sample comprised peripheral blood. The receptor set was obtained from an adult woman with stable Graves' hyperthyroidism. Each CDR3 is given with its conserved first and last residue. D genes are given only for firm matches. Rows give clone size only sometimes, using once, few, many, or a class for an expanded clone.

d_gene	v_gene	j_gene	abundance	CDR3nt	CDR3aa
.	TRBV6-2/TRBV6-3	TRBJ1-2	.	TGTGCCAGCACCAGAGGGACCGTCTGGCGTGGCTACACCTTC	CASTRGTVWRGYTF
TRBD1	TRBV28	TRBJ1-5	many	TGTGCCGGCCGGGACAGGGGTTTTGTCAATCAGCCCCAGCATTTT	CAGRDRGFVNQPQHF
TRBD1	TRBV12-3/TRBV12-4	TRBJ2-5	many	TGTGCCAACAGGAAAGGGGGACAGGGTGATTGGTACCAAGAGACCCAGTACTTC	CANRKGGQGDWYQETQYF
TRBD1	TRBV2	TRBJ1-6	.	TGTGCCAGCATTGCCGGGACAGGTATCTTATCCCTCCACTTT	CASIAGTGILSLHF
.	TRBV28	TRBJ1-1	many	TGTGCCAGCAGTCCTCGTTCAATCGGCAGACTGAACACTGAAGCTTTCTTT	CASSPRSIGRLNTEAFF
.	TRBV9	TRBJ1-5	.	TGTGCCAGCAGCGTACACAGGGAGAGGAGCAATCAGCCCCAGCATTTT	CASSVHRERSNQPQHF
TRBD2	TRBV5-1	TRBJ2-7	many	TGCGCCAGCAGCCCCCGTGGAGCGGGAGGGCCGGTGGGCGGACCCCACGAGCAGTACTTC	CASSPRGAGGPVGGPHEQYF
.	TRBV10-3	TRBJ1-1	many	TGTGCCATCAGTGAAGAAAGACACAACACTGAAGCTTTCTTT	CAISEERHNTEAFF
.	TRBV7-2	TRBJ2-7	many	TGTGCCAGCTGGTTTGAGGGACAACAGTACTTC	CASWFEGQQYF
.	TRBV19	TRBJ1-1	many	TGTGCCAGTAATTCAGGGTTCGCGACTGAAGCTTTCTTT	CASNSGFATEAFF
TRBD1	TRBV30	TRBJ1-1	few	TGTGCCTGGAACAGGGGATTGGGGACTGAAGCTTTCTTT	CAWNRGLGTEAFF
.	TRBV28	TRBJ1-1	many	TGTGCCAGCAGTTTATGGGGGGCAAGGAACACTGAAGCTTTCTTT	CASSLWGARNTEAFF
.	TRBV7-2	TRBJ2-7	many	TGTGCCAGCAGCGCGGGATGGGCCTCCTACGAGCAGTACTTC	CASSAGWASYEQYF
.	TRBV6-2/TRBV6-3	TRBJ2-7	.	TGTGCCAGCAGTTTCCACGTTTACGAGCAGTACTTC	CASSFHVYEQYF
.	TRBV6-5	TRBJ2-3	.	TGTGCCAGCAGTTGGATAACTGGCACAGATACGCAGTATTTT	CASSWITGTDTQYF
.	TRBV20-1	TRBJ2-5	few	TGCAGTGCTAGTCGCCAGGACGGTGAGACCCAGTACTTC	CSASRQDGETQYF
TRBD2	TRBV7-2	TRBJ2-7	many	TGTGCCAGCAACCTACACGGGGGGTTGGAGTACGAGCAGTACTTC	CASNLHGGLEYEQYF
.	TRBV6-5	TRBJ2-7	many	TGTGCCAGCAGTTACTCTGGGGCTAGCGCGACCTCCTACGAGCAGTACTTC	CASSYSGASATSYEQYF
.	TRBV6-4	TRBJ1-6	many	TGTGCCAGCAGTGGACCCGGGGGGACCCTCCACTTT	CASSGPGGTLHF
.	TRBV13	TRBJ1-1	many	TGTGCCAGCAGCCTAGAAAGGGCGAGTAACACTGAAGCTTTCTTT	CASSLERASNTEAFF
.	TRBV3-1	TRBJ2-3	.	TGTGCCAGCAGCCCACATGCGTTGAAGGCCGGGACAGATACGCAGTATTTT	CASSPHALKAGTDTQYF
TRBD2	TRBV9	TRBJ2-5	.	TGTGCCAGCAGCGTAGGACTAGCGGGGGCCCAAGAGACCCAGTACTTC	CASSVGLAGAQETQYF
TRBD2	TRBV5-1	TRBJ2-2	.	TGCGCCAGCAGCTATGGACTAGCGGGAGTAACAGCGGGGGACACCGGGGAGCTGTGTTTT	CASSYGLAGVTAGDTGELCF
.	TRBV29-1	TRBJ2-5	many	TGCAGCGTTCCCCTTGAGGGGGTTGAGACCCAGTACTTC	CSVPLEGVETQYF
TRBD1	TRBV10-3	TRBJ1-1	many	TGTGCCATCAGAACGACAGGGAAGAGCACTGAAGCTTTCTTT	CAIRTTGKSTEAFF
TRBD2	TRBV28	TRBJ2-7	many	TGTGCCAGCAGTCGGACTAATCTAGCGGCCGAGCAGTACTTC	CASSRTNLAAEQYF
.	TRBV30	TRBJ2-7	many	TGTGCCTGGAGTGATCCGTACGAGCAGTACTTC	CAWSDPYEQYF
.	TRBV15	TRBJ1-6	.	TGTGCCACCGGCACGGCACCCCTCCACTTT	CATGTAPLHF
.	TRBV12-3/TRBV12-4	TRBJ1-2	many	TGTGCCAGCAGTTTTCTCCCGGGTTATGGCTACACCTTC	CASSFLPGYGYTF
.	TRBV6-5	TRBJ1-6	many	TGTGCCAGCAGTTCCGTGCTGGCCTATAATTCACCCCTCCACTTT	CASSSVLAYNSPLHF
.	TRBV6-1	TRBJ2-7	many	TGTGCCAGCAGTCCTTTCTTGACGGGAGATGACGAGCAGTACTTC	CASSPFLTGDDEQYF